These 22 T cell receptor beta chains originate from one sample sequenced in a study of cytomegalovirus exposure and HLA in healthy donors. PCR was performed using 60 Vbeta and 13 Jbeta primers. Using immunoSEQ multiplex PCR, the repertoire was profiled, and TCRdb retains in-frame clones only, with some absent. The sample has approximately 70,000 clones, approximately 75% seen once. Sequenced sample: PBMCs. All receptors derive from a man aged 60 to 75 in good health and CMV-seropositive.

CDR3 sequence: CASSLMSTGDEKLFF. The CDR3 DNA reads TGTGCCAGCAGTTTAATGAGCACAGGGGACGAAAAACTGTTTTTT. J is TRBJ1-4 and V is TRBV27; 7 bases line up with TRBD1. The CDR3 sequence is 15 residues long. V lost 2 bases and J lost 8; bases outside the gene matches: 8. Germline CDR1 is MNHEY and CDR2 is SMNVEV (reference sequence).

The chain recombines TRBV5-5 with TRBJ2-5, with D perhaps TRBD2 (5 bases). Germline CDR1 is SGHKS and CDR2 is YYEKEE (reference sequence). The CDR3 has 15 amino acids. Trimming removed 0 bases at V and 10 bases at J, with 19 bases between. The CDR3 region has the DNA TGTGCCAGCAGCTTGGTCTTTGAGGGCAAGCTAGGCCAGTACTTC. Translation gives CASSLVFEGKLGQYF.

In DNA, the CDR3 is TGTGCCAGCAGCTTGGATTCGCGAGTAGTATGGGAGACCCAGTACTTC. Translated: CASSLDSRVVWETQYF. The chain has TRBV5-5 and TRBJ2-5; D uncertain. CDR1 SGHKS and CDR2 YYEKEE come from the germline V gene (reference sequence). V was pared by 0 bases and J by 5 bases, with 17 bases between. The CDR3 runs to 16 residues.

This sequence joins TRBV19 and TRBJ2-7; D is perhaps TRBD1 (5 bases). The CDR3 loop spans 14 amino acids. Deletions cut 8 bases from V and 1 base from J, with 15 bases between. Germline V gene lookup returns CDR1 LNHDA and CDR2 SQIVND (reference sequence). In nucleotides, the CDR3 is TGTGCCAGTCGAAAAAATAGACAGTCCTACGAGCAGTACTTC. Translated: CASRKNRQSYEQYF. The full variable domain, completed using reference TRBV19 and TRBJ2-7, is DGGITQSPKYLFRKEGQNVTLSCEQNLNHDAMYWYRQDPGQGLRLIYYSQIVNDFQKGDIAEGYSVSREKKESFPLTVTSAQKNPTAFYLCASRKNRQSYEQYFGPGTRLTVT.

This clone has a handful of counts. This chain connects TRBV5-6 to TRBJ1-6, with TRBD1 matching over 10 bases. CDR1 is SGHDT, CDR2 YYEEEE, per germline. The CDR3 sequence is 15 residues long. With V trimmed by 4 bases and J by 7 bases, 5 bases remained unmatched. The CDR3 sequence: CASSNQDRGNSPLHF. CDR3 bases: TGTGCCAGCAGCAATCAGGACAGGGGGAATTCACCCCTCCACTTT.

The chain has TRBV11-2 and TRBJ2-1, with TRBD1 as a possible D gene (6 bases). Trimming shortened V by 5 bases and J by 8 bases, and 19 bases separated the two germline ends. The CDR3 consists of 15 residues. Looked up from germline, CDR1 is SGHAT and CDR2 is FQNNGV. The CDR3 DNA sequence: TGTGCCAGCAGCCCAGGCTGGGGGCTGGTCGATGAGCAGTTCTTC. Translated: CASSPGWGLVDEQFF. Using reference TRBV11-2 and TRBJ2-1 for the parts outside the CDR3, the full variable domain is EAGVAQSPRYKIIEKRQSVAFWCNPISGHATLYWYQQILGQGPKLLIQFQNNGVVDDSQLPKDRFSAERLKGVDSTLKIQPAKLEDSAVYLCASSPGWGLVDEQFFGPGTRLTVL.

The V call is TRBV5-1, the J call TRBJ2-1, with unresolved D. This CDR3 comprises 14 residues. Trimming removed 2 bases from V and 1 base from J, with 7 bases in between. The germline V gene encodes CDR1 SGHRS and CDR2 YFSETQ. This CDR3 reads CASSFGESYNEQFF. The CDR3 coding sequence is TGCGCCAGCAGCTTTGGAGAGTCCTACAATGAGCAGTTCTTC.

A single count supports this clone. The rearrangement links TRBV5-1 to TRBJ2-5, with a weak D call TRBD1 (6 bases). CDR3 length equals 13 residues. Germline V gene data show CDR1 as SGHRS and CDR2 as YFSETQ. Trimming left V 4 bases short and J 5 bases short, with 12 bases between. The CDR3 loop is CASSIRGQETQYF. CDR3 in DNA: TGCGCCAGCAGCATCCGCGGACAGGAGACCCAGTACTTC. The complete variable domain, with remaining parts taken from reference TRBV5-1 and TRBJ2-5, reads KAGVTQTPRYLIKTRGQQVTLSCSPISGHRSVSWYQQTPGQGLQFLFEYFSETQRNKGNFPGRFSGRQFSNSRSEMNVSTLELGDSALYLCASSIRGQETQYFGPGTRLLVL.

This chain uses TRBV10-1 with TRBJ1-1; D gene uncertain. Trimming took off 0 bases at V and 1 base at J, with 15 bases between the two ends. This CDR3 has 17 residues. From germline, CDR1 is WNHNN and CDR2 SYGVQD (reference sequence). The CDR3 here is CASSESAGIPGNTEAFF. As DNA, the CDR3 is TGCGCCAGCAGTGAGTCTGCGGGGATCCCGGGGAACACTGAAGCTTTCTTT.

The rearrangement joins TRBV5-1 to TRBJ1-1, with 11 bases lining up with TRBD1. Germline V gene sequence: CDR1 SGHRS, CDR2 YFSETQ. J lost 4 bases, V lost 3 bases, and 8 bases had no gene match. The CDR3 spans 16 residues. The CDR3 DNA reads TGCGCCAGCAGCTCCCGGCCGGGACAGGGGGGCACTGAAGCTTTCTTT. Translating gives CASSSRPGQGGTEAFF.

The chain's CDR3 is CAISEAVEQFF. The CDR3 DNA follows: TGTGCCATCAGTGAGGCGGTGGAGCAGTTCTTC. The V call is TRBV10-3, the J call TRBJ2-1; no firm D call. With 2 bases removed from V and 10 bases from J, the gap between germline ends came to 6 bases. The CDR3 has 11 residues. Germline CDR1 and CDR2: ENHRY and SYGVKD.

The chain uses TRBV6-5 and TRBJ1-3; D possibly corresponds to TRBD1 (6 bases). Germline values: CDR1 MNHEY, CDR2 SVGAGI. Trimming shortened V by 5 bases and J by 7 bases, and 12 bases separated the two germline ends. The CDR3 extends over 13 amino acids. The CDR3 reads CASSDRLKNTIYF. For the CDR3, the DNA is TGTGCCAGCAGTGACAGGCTTAAGAACACCATATATTTT.

This sequence joins TRBV4-2 and TRBJ2-5; 7 positions agree with TRBD2. V dropped 4 bases and J dropped 1; count of bases not matched to a gene: 3. Germline V gene data show CDR1 as LGHNA and CDR2 as YNFKEQ. The CDR3 has 14 amino acids. DNA of the CDR3: TGTGCCAGCAGCCCCGGGACTATCCAAGAGACCCAGTACTTC. This sequence encodes CASSPGTIQETQYF.

The rearrangement uses TRBV6-5 and TRBJ1-6; maybe TRBD1 (6 bases). The CDR3 totals 15 residues. V was shortened by 2 bases and J by 5 bases, with 10 bases between the two germline ends. Per the germline V gene, CDR1 is MNHEY and CDR2 is SVGAGI. The CDR3 DNA reads TGTGCCAGCAGTTACCAAGACAGGAATAATTCACCCCTCCACTTT. Translating it yields CASSYQDRNNSPLHF.

V usage is TRBV19 and J usage is TRBJ1-5, with D possibly matching TRBD1 (6 bases). Germline lookup yields CDR1 LNHDA and CDR2 SQIVND (reference sequence). Between the trimmed V and J ends, which lost 1 base and 0 bases, there was a span of 10 bases. The CDR3 covers 16 residues. The CDR3 DNA reads as TGTGCCAGTAGTATAGCCAGGGGAAATAGCAATCAGCCCCAGCATTTT. It codes for CASSIARGNSNQPQHF.

This sequence joins TRBV5-5 and TRBJ1-1; no reliable D call. There are 13 residues in the CDR3. Germline V CDR1 and CDR2: SGHKS, YYEKEE (reference sequence). Trimming shortened V by 2 bases and J by 1 base, and 6 bases separated the two germline ends. This CDR3 reads CASSFPGNTEAFF. CDR3 sequence (DNA): TGTGCCAGCAGCTTCCCGGGGAACACTGAAGCTTTCTTT. The full variable domain, with the rest looked up from reference TRBV5-5 and TRBJ1-1, is DAGVTQSPTHLIKTRGQQVTLRCSPISGHKSVSWYQQVLGQGPQFIFQYYEKEERGRGNFPDRFSARQFPNYSSELNVNALLLGDSALYLCASSFPGNTEAFFGQGTRLTVV.

The chain uses TRBV6-6 and TRBJ2-7; D is possibly TRBD1 (6 bases). Trimming took off 6 bases at V and 5 bases at J, with 11 bases between the two ends. The CDR3 extends over 12 amino acids. Germline CDR1 MNHNY, CDR2 SVGAGI (reference sequence). CDR3 region: CASRPWGHEQYF. In DNA form, the CDR3 reads TGTGCCAGCAGACCGTGGGGGCACGAGCAGTACTTC.

The V and J genes are TRBV5-4 and TRBJ2-1, with TRBD1 as a possible D gene (5 bases). V lost 7 bases and J lost 5, with 22 bases in between. This CDR3 spans 16 amino acids. Germline V gene lookup returns CDR1 SGHNT and CDR2 YYREEE (reference sequence). Here the CDR3 DNA reads TGTGCCAGCGCTCCGTACCAGGGATTAAGTCACAATGAGCAGTTCTTC. Encoded protein: CASAPYQGLSHNEQFF.

V gene TRBV7-2 combines with J gene TRBJ1-1; D not resolved. V was cut by 5 bases and J by 9 bases, with 16 bases left in between. The CDR3 covers 13 residues. Looked up from germline, CDR1 is SGHTA and CDR2 is FQGNSA. CDR3: CASSISHPGKAFF. CDR3 nucleotides: TGTGCCAGCAGCATAAGCCACCCGGGGAAAGCTTTCTTT.

The rearrangement links TRBV5-1 to TRBJ2-3; 7 bases are a match to TRBD2. Germline CDR1 and CDR2: SGHRS and YFSETQ. Trimming took 5 bases from V and 3 from J; bases not matched to a gene: 3. This CDR3 is 13 amino acids long. Written as DNA, the CDR3 is TGCGCCAGCAGGATTAGCGGGACAGATACGCAGTATTTT. Protein product: CASRISGTDTQYF.

The CDR3 sequence: CASSPMYEQYF. The CDR3 DNA is TGTGCCAGCTCACCTATGTACGAGCAGTACTTC. The chain is built from TRBV18 and TRBJ2-7, with D unresolved. The CDR3 totals 11 residues. Trimming shortened V by 3 bases and J by 4 bases, and 4 bases separated the two germline ends. Germline V gene data show CDR1 as KGHSH and CDR2 as LQKENI.

The chain carries TRBV7-8 and TRBJ1-1, with TRBD1 matching over 10 bases. The CDR3 has 15 amino acids. V was clipped by 5 bases and J by 0 bases; unmatched bases: 3. The germline V gene has CDR1 SGHVS and CDR2 FQNEAQ. The CDR3 sequence: CASSGGQGMNTEAFF. In DNA, the CDR3 is TGTGCCAGCAGCGGGGGACAGGGGATGAACACTGAAGCTTTCTTT.